A single sample is the source of the 27 T cell receptor beta chains below, sequenced in a study of neurological immune-mediated disorders. TCRdb re-derived calls from the 5' RACE reads in MiXCR, one entry per CDR3 protein. The sample yields 45,000 to 65,000 distinct CDR3 sequences, roughly 4.3% seen once. The source material was PBMCs. These receptor sequences come from a man aged 50 to 60 with multiple sclerosis.

This clonotype was seen ten or more times. The genes are TRBV12-3 or TRBV12-4 and TRBJ2-3; D perhaps matches TRBD2 (6 bases). The germline V and J ends were trimmed by 4 bases and 3 bases, with 14 bases remaining between them. This CDR3 is built from 15 residues. The CDR3, as DNA: TGTGCCAGCAGTTCAACCGGGAGAACAACAGATACGCAGTATTTT. It is translated as CASSSTGRTTDTQYF.

This clonotype came up many times. The rearrangement links TRBV5-5 to TRBJ2-7; D ambiguous. Germline lookup yields CDR1 SGHKS and CDR2 YYEKEE (reference sequence). V lost 7 bases to trimming and J lost 2 bases, with 19 bases between them. The CDR3 runs 15 residues. DNA for the CDR3: TGTGCCAGCCACCCCCCCCTTCAGTCGACCTACGAGCAGTACTTC. Translated, it gives CASHPPLQSTYEQYF. Filled out from reference TRBV5-5 and TRBJ2-7, the complete variable domain reads DAGVTQSPTHLIKTRGQQVTLRCSPISGHKSVSWYQQVLGQGPQFIFQYYEKEERGRGNFPDRFSARQFPNYSSELNVNALLLGDSALYLCASHPPLQSTYEQYFGPGTRLTVT.

This clonotype has more than one count but fewer than ten. This could be a read error, since a much larger clone is one nucleotide away. The chain joins TRBV3-1 to TRBJ1-1; no firm D call. Germline assignment: CDR1 LGHDT and CDR2 YNNKEL (reference sequence). The ends were cut back, 4 bases at V and 0 bases at J, with 6 bases in the middle. The CDR3 spans 13 residues. CDR3 loop: CASSPSLNTEAFF. CDR3 in DNA: TGTGCCAGCAGCCCCAGCCTGAACACTGAAGCTTTCTTT.

This clonotype was seen at least ten times. The genes are TRBV9 and TRBJ2-1; possibly TRBD2 for D (6 bases). The CDR3 is 15 amino acids. Germline CDR1 is SGDLS and CDR2 is YYNGEE. V gave up 6 bases and J gave up 4 bases, with 17 bases separating them. Written as DNA, the CDR3 is TGTGCCAGCACCCCGGGGGTAGTAGAATACAATGAGCAGTTCTTC. Residues: CASTPGVVEYNEQFF.

This clonotype was observed many times. The J gene is TRBJ2-3, the V gene TRBV5-8, with unresolved D. Germline V gene data show CDR1 as SGHTS and CDR2 as YDEGEE. This CDR3 spans 16 amino acids. Trimming shortened V by 0 bases and J by 2 bases, and 13 bases separated the two germline ends. Here the CDR3 DNA reads TGTGCCAGCAGCTTGGGGTTTCCGGAAATCACAGATACGCAGTATTTT. This sequence encodes CASSLGFPEITDTQYF.

This clonotype has ten or more counts. The J gene is TRBJ1-6, the V gene TRBV20-1; TRBD1 aligns across 8 bases. The CDR3 is 17 amino acids. Trimming removed 2 bases from V and 0 bases from J; junction bases left unmatched: 6. Germline loops: CDR1 DFQATT, CDR2 SNEGSKA (reference sequence). The CDR3 protein is CSARLGQDHSYNSPLHF. As DNA, the CDR3 is TGCAGTGCTAGATTGGGACAGGACCACTCCTATAATTCACCCCTCCACTTT.

This clonotype was observed at least ten times. The chain has TRBV5-1 and TRBJ1-1; D gene unclear. CDR3 length: 14 residues. Germline CDR1 and CDR2: SGHRS and YFSETQ. The V end lost 6 bases, the J end lost 1 base, and 13 bases lay between the germline ends. The CDR3 nucleotides read TGCGCCAGCAACGAGGGTCCGGGGAACACTGAAGCTTTCTTT. Amino acids: CASNEGPGNTEAFF.

There are many counts of this clonotype. The chain joins TRBV5-1 to TRBJ1-1, with 8 bases identical to TRBD1. Unmatched junction bases numbered 6, after V lost 4 bases and J lost 1 base. The CDR3 extends over 15 amino acids. Germline values: CDR1 SGHRS, CDR2 YFSETQ. CDR3 region: CASSPRTGKNTEAFF. Here the CDR3 DNA reads TGCGCCAGCAGCCCGCGGACAGGGAAGAACACTGAAGCTTTCTTT. Supplemented by reference TRBV5-1 and TRBJ1-1, the full variable domain reads KAGVTQTPRYLIKTRGQQVTLSCSPISGHRSVSWYQQTPGQGLQFLFEYFSETQRNKGNFPGRFSGRQFSNSRSEMNVSTLELGDSALYLCASSPRTGKNTEAFFGQGTRLTVV.

This clonotype was observed at least ten times. The gene calls are TRBV5-1 and TRBJ2-4, with 10 positions matching TRBD1. V shed 1 base, J shed 1 base, and the junction held 11 bases outside the gene matches. CDR3 length: 19 amino acids. Germline assignment: CDR1 SGHRS and CDR2 YFSETQ. The CDR3 sequence is CASSLHGTGVDYAKNIQYF. The CDR3 coding sequence is TGCGCCAGCAGCTTGCACGGGACAGGGGTTGACTATGCCAAAAACATTCAGTACTTC.

Many counts were recorded for this clonotype. The chain couples TRBV12-3 or TRBV12-4 to TRBJ2-7; TRBD1 or TRBD2 may be the D gene (6 bases each). V was cut by 2 bases and J by 6 bases, with 14 bases left in between. CDR3 length equals 14 residues. The CDR3 DNA follows: TGTGCCAGCAGTTTACGGGGAGGCAGGGGCGAGCAGTACTTC. Protein product: CASSLRGGRGEQYF.

This clonotype was found many times. The J gene is TRBJ2-3, the V gene TRBV6-5; 7 bases map to TRBD1. The CDR3 runs 16 residues. The germline V gene has CDR1 MNHEY and CDR2 SVGAGI. V shed 3 bases and J 2 bases; nucleotides not matched to a gene: 8. The CDR3 sequence is CASSYGTESLTDTQYF. The CDR3 coding sequence is TGTGCCAGCAGTTATGGGACAGAGTCCCTCACAGATACGCAGTATTTT.

This clonotype was seen only a few times. This sequence may be a read error, since a much larger clone differs from it by one base. This chain connects TRBV28 to TRBJ2-4; D is possibly TRBD2 (5 bases). This CDR3 has 18 residues. The germline gives CDR1 MDHEN, CDR2 SYDVKM. Trimming took 4 bases from V and 10 from J, leaving 29 bases between them. CDR3 loop: CASSSPRPEATQRKIQYF. The CDR3 DNA sequence: TGTGCCAGCAGTTCCCCTCGTCCGGAGGCAACACAAAGAAAAATTCAGTACTTC.

This clonotype occurred many times. The rearrangement uses TRBV5-1 and TRBJ1-1, with 7 nucleotides matching TRBD1. Trimming took 4 bases from V and 4 from J; bases not matched to a gene: 4. The CDR3 runs to 13 residues. Germline lookup yields CDR1 SGHRS and CDR2 YFSETQ. CDR3 sequence (DNA): TGCGCCAGCAGCATGGACAGGATCACTGAAGCTTTCTTT. The encoded protein is CASSMDRITEAFF.

This clonotype was found many times. The chain combines TRBV29-1 with TRBJ2-7; a possible D gene is TRBD1 (5 bases). The V gene lost 4 bases and the J gene lost 0 bases, with 7 bases spanning the gap. Germline V CDR1 and CDR2: SQVTM, ANQGSEA. CDR3 length: 12 residues. The CDR3 here is CSVVGVSYEQYF. The DNA for the CDR3 is TGCAGCGTTGTAGGGGTCTCCTACGAGCAGTACTTC.

This clonotype was detected ten times or more. This rearrangement joins TRBV20-1 to TRBJ1-2; TRBD1 matches at 8 bases. V shed 1 base, J shed 1 base, and the junction held 8 bases outside the gene matches. The CDR3 loop spans 16 amino acids. Germline lookup yields CDR1 DFQATT and CDR2 SNEGSKA (reference sequence). CDR3 DNA sequence: TGCAGTGCTAGAGGCCAGGGGGCCCTCCATAACTATGGCTACACCTTC. As protein: CSARGQGALHNYGYTF.

This clonotype came up many times. The chain has TRBV5-6 and TRBJ2-2; 9 bases line up with TRBD1. The CDR3 has 16 amino acids. Germline V gene data show CDR1 as SGHDT and CDR2 as YYEEEE. The junction had 6 bases not matched to a gene; V was cut back by 2 bases and J by 4 bases. Here the CDR3 reads CASSFLDRGVTGELFF. The DNA for the CDR3 is TGTGCCAGCAGCTTTCTCGACAGGGGGGTCACCGGGGAGCTGTTTTTT.

This clonotype showed up many times. The chain joins TRBV5-1 to TRBJ1-4; D call uncertain. CDR1 SGHRS and CDR2 YFSETQ come from the germline V gene. The CDR3 covers 14 residues. The V and J ends lost 2 bases and 1 base respectively, with 6 bases between them. This CDR3 reads CASSFGRTNEKLFF. In nucleotides, the CDR3 is TGCGCCAGCAGCTTCGGCAGAACTAATGAAAAACTGTTTTTT.

Notes on this clonotype: An end of the junction does not agree with germline; a read error may underlie this. V and J are TRBV12-3 or TRBV12-4 and TRBJ2-1; D is unresolved. The CDR3 has 11 residues. CDR3 sequence reads: CASGAYNEHFF. The CDR3 nucleotides read TGTGCCAGCGGTGCTTACAATGAGCATTTCTTC.

This chain links TRBV10-3 with TRBJ2-3, with TRBD2 identical over 11 bases. CDR3 length equals 14 residues. Germline CDR1 is ENHRY and CDR2 is SYGVKD. V gave up 10 bases and J gave up 3 bases; unmatched junction bases: 6. The CDR3 here is CATSGTSGTDTQYF. CDR3 nucleotides: TGTGCCACGAGCGGGACTAGCGGAACAGATACGCAGTATTTT.

This clonotype has at least ten counts. CDR3 region: CASSQGRGQGYEQYF. The CDR3 DNA follows: TGCGCCAGCAGCCAAGGGCGAGGACAGGGCTACGAGCAGTACTTC. This chain uses TRBV4-1 with TRBJ2-7; 8 nucleotides align to TRBD1. The CDR3 is 15 amino acids. CDR1 is MGHRA and CDR2 is YSYEKL in the germline V gene. The V gene end was trimmed by 1 base and the J gene end by 3 bases; junction bases not matched to a gene: 5.

This clonotype turned up a few times. This chain links TRBV5-1 with TRBJ1-1, with TRBD1 matching over 9 bases. CDR3 length equals 15 residues. The germline gives CDR1 SGHRS, CDR2 YFSETQ. V lost 2 bases, J lost 6 bases, and 8 bases stayed unmatched. The CDR3: CASSFTGGGLPEAFF. Written as DNA, the CDR3 is TGCGCCAGCAGCTTCACAGGGGGCGGTCTCCCTGAAGCTTTCTTT.

This clonotype was recorded many times. The chain combines TRBV5-1 with TRBJ2-3; D is unresolved. V dropped 1 base and J dropped 0 bases, with 12 bases sitting between them. CDR3 length: 16 residues. Germline V gene sequence: CDR1 SGHRS, CDR2 YFSETQ. The CDR3 DNA reads TGCGCCAGCAGCTTGACCGCGCGCCCTAGCACAGATACGCAGTATTTT. This sequence encodes CASSLTARPSTDTQYF.

This clonotype was observed a handful of times. Just one base apart from a much larger clone, this may be a read error. The DNA for the CDR3 is TGCAGTGCTAGAGATAAAGTCCCCGGGGAGCTGTTTTTT. It specifies CSARDKVPGELFF. The rearrangement uses TRBV20-1 and TRBJ2-2; D gene ambiguous. The CDR3 is 13 residues long. V lost 0 bases to trimming and J lost 6 bases, with 8 bases between them. Per germline, CDR1 DFQATT and CDR2 SNEGSKA (reference sequence).

This clonotype was detected many times. The V gene is TRBV3-1, the J gene TRBJ1-4; 8 bases are shared with TRBD1. Germline lookup yields CDR1 LGHDT and CDR2 YNNKEL (reference sequence). Losses at the gene ends were 5 bases for V and 8 bases for J; bases not matched to a gene: 7. The CDR3 is 14 amino acids. For the CDR3, the DNA is TGTGCCAGCAGCGGTCAGGGGGCAGCAGAAAAACTGTTTTTT. Its translation: CASSGQGAAEKLFF.

This clonotype occurred many times. The chain employs TRBV15 and TRBJ2-7, with unresolved D. This CDR3 has 14 residues. In germline, CDR1 is LNHNV, CDR2 YYDKDF (reference sequence). Trimming cost V 8 bases and J 0 bases, with 14 bases left between them. CDR3 amino acids: CATPHIRSSYEQYF. In DNA form, the CDR3 reads TGTGCCACCCCCCACATAAGGAGCTCCTACGAGCAGTACTTC.

This clonotype was seen many times. The chain is built from TRBV7-6 and TRBJ2-1; 11 bases are a match to TRBD2. The CDR3 covers 17 residues. Germline V gene data show CDR1 as SGHVS and CDR2 as FNYEAQ. Unmatched junction bases numbered 6, after V lost 0 bases and J lost 5 bases. Here the CDR3 reads CASSLAVAGGTHNEQFF. Here the CDR3 DNA reads TGTGCCAGCAGCTTAGCGGTAGCGGGGGGGACCCACAATGAGCAGTTCTTC. The full variable domain, with the rest looked up from reference TRBV7-6 and TRBJ2-1, is GAGVSQSPRYKVTKRGQDVALRCDPISGHVSLYWYRQALGQGPEFLTYFNYEAQQDKSGLPNDRFSAERPEGSISTLTIQRTEQRDSAMYRCASSLAVAGGTHNEQFFGPGTRLTVL.

In this sample, this clonotype turned up many times. The CDR3 protein is CASSLDGFVEKLFF. CDR3 coding DNA: TGCGCCAGCAGCTTAGACGGGTTTGTGGAAAAACTGTTTTTT. The chain links TRBV5-1 to TRBJ1-4; unclear D gene. V lost 2 bases and J lost 8, with 13 bases in between. The length of the CDR3 is 14 residues. Germline loops: CDR1 SGHRS, CDR2 YFSETQ.